This T cell receptor beta chain stems from a study of blood T cell repertoires in COVID-19. The overall study: COVID-19 samples collected from the United States, Italy and Spain covered acute and convalescent phases. Sources were T cells, B-cell-depleted T cells, or PBMCs; the material itself was cDNA or gDNA.

The CDR3 consists of 16 residues. V lost 5 bases to trimming and J lost 2 bases, with 17 bases between them. CDR1 and CDR2 from the germline V gene are SGHTA and FQGNSA. Seattle enrolled patients during active infection and tracked them longitudinally. Sequencing used immunoSEQ multiplex PCR; TCRdb keeps in-frame clones, though not all of them. The data hold 150,000 to 200,000 clones, with 80% to 85% observed a single time. The sample consisted of peripheral blood. This clonotype originated in a woman in her sixties or seventies with COVID-19, enrolled during active disease. This sequence joins TRBV7-2 and TRBJ2-3; tentative D call: TRBD1 (5 bases). CDR3: CASSPSRGYSTDTQYF. The CDR3 coding sequence is TGTGCCAGCAGCCCCAGTAGGGGATACTCCACAGATACGCAGTATTTT. Filled out from reference TRBV7-2 and TRBJ2-3, the complete variable domain reads GAGVSQSPSNKVTEKGKDVELRCDPISGHTALYWYRQSLGQGLEFLIYFQGNSAPDKSGLPSDRFSAERTGGSVSTLTIQRTQQEDSAVYLCASSPSRGYSTDTQYFGPGTRLTVL.